The T cell receptor beta chain under discussion was sequenced for a study of control samples from healthy donors and cancer patients. Trimming pared 6 bases from V and 0 bases from J, leaving 2 bases between. Looked up from germline, CDR1 is SEHNR and CDR2 is FQNEAQ (reference sequence). The CDR3 spans 11 residues. Measured with immunoSEQ multiplex PCR; TCRdb has only the in-frame clones, and not every one. The sample lists 93,000 or so clones, around 89% seen once, with about 19% in the top ten. Material for sequencing was PBMCs. The V and J genes are TRBV7-9 and TRBJ1-1; D ambiguous. The source of this sequence is a man aged 60-69 years with lung cancer. CDR3 in DNA: TGTGCCAGCAGGATGAACACTGAAGCTTTCTTT. As protein: CASRMNTEAFF.